This T cell receptor (beta chain) appears in the sequencing data of a study of blood T cell repertoires in COVID-19. This clone has only one observation. TCRdb's copy holds only in-frame clones and misses some; the assay was immunoSEQ multiplex PCR. The sample consists of a few hundred thousand clones, roughly 87% of them appearing once. In terms of age and location, participants ranged from roughly 18 to 95 years and lived in under 30 US areas. V trimming: 6 bases; J trimming: 4 bases; junction bases outside the gene matches: 9. The germline V gene encodes CDR1 MNHEY and CDR2 SVGAGI. The CDR3 is 15 amino acids.

This chain connects TRBV6-5 to TRBJ2-3; 8 positions match TRBD2. The sequence was collected from a woman between 25 and 40 years old who had recovered from COVID-19. Material for sequencing was PBMCs or T cells enriched from blood (not recorded which). The CDR3 reads CASRHSGTGADTQYF. Written as DNA, the CDR3 is TGTGCCAGCAGACATAGCGGGACTGGGGCAGATACGCAGTATTTT.